This T cell receptor beta chain is drawn from a study of technical replicates of blood from four donors. V shed 4 bases, J shed 3 bases, and the junction held 9 bases outside the gene matches. Germline V CDR1 and CDR2: GTSNPN, SVGIG (reference sequence). The CDR3 consists of 15 residues. The method was immunoSEQ multiplex PCR; TCRdb's version includes in-frame clones alone and lacks a portion of them. The table includes more than 55,000 clones, roughly 92% detected once. Sequenced: PBMCs. V is TRBV30 and J is TRBJ2-1, with 7 bases that match TRBD1. This TCR came from a human donor in good health. Some clones in this sample may be carry-over from other donors' samples. The CDR3 region has the DNA TGTGCCTGGATTCCGGGACAGCTTTTCTACAATGAGCAGTTCTTC. Encoded protein: CAWIPGQLFYNEQFF.